This T cell receptor (beta chain) was recorded in a study of technical replicates of blood from several donors. Generated by immunoSEQ multiplex PCR, the TCRdb table keeps only in-frame clones and is missing some. The sample yields 79,000 or so clones, about 96% seen once. Input material: T cells isolated from PBMCs. The TCR sequence derives from a human donor in good health.

The CDR3 region has the DNA TGTGCCAGCAGCTTACGCCGGGACAGGGAACAAGAAGAGACCCAGTACTTC. This codes for CASSLRRDREQEETQYF. The genes are TRBV11-3 and TRBJ2-5; 9 nucleotides align to TRBD1. CDR1 is SGHNT, CDR2 YENEEA, per germline. V shed 2 bases and J 3 bases; nucleotides not matched to a gene: 10. The length of the CDR3 is 17 residues.